The rows below give T cell receptor beta chains drawn from one sample of a study of shared T cell receptors in the human thymus. Measured with immunoSEQ multiplex PCR; TCRdb has only the in-frame clones, and not every one. The sample lists approximately 490,000 clones, 75% to 80% seen once, with roughly 0.013% in the top ten. These data were also filed under a second study, of human thymus T cells.

Sequenced sample: thymocytes. Receptors originate from a boy younger than two with a congenital heart defect. CDR3s include the opening cysteine and the closing phenylalanine or tryptophan. D genes are given only for firm matches. For some rows the clone size is stated as once, few or many, or as a class when expanded; others skip it.

CASSLLTRTDTQYF	TGTGCCAGCAGCTTACTGACTAGAACTGATACGCAGTATTTT	14	TRBV5-6	TRBJ2-3	NA	NA
CASSPPWWQGQPYEQYF	TGTGCCAGCTCACCACCATGGTGGCAGGGGCAACCCTACGAGCAGTACTTC	17	TRBV18	TRBJ2-7	NA	few
CASSLSFRRAMNTEAFF	TGTGCCAGCAGTTTATCTTTCCGGCGGGCCATGAACACTGAAGCTTTCTTT	17	TRBV28	TRBJ1-1	NA	NA
CASSLPDFPAYNEQFF	TGTGCCAGCAGCTTACCCGACTTCCCCGCCTACAATGAGCAGTTCTTC	16	TRBV7-2	TRBJ2-1	NA	NA
CASRQYNSPLHF	TGCGCCAGCAGACAGTATAATTCCCCCCTCCACTTT	12	TRBV5-1	TRBJ1-6	NA	NA
CASSLLGRGETASIYEQYF	TGTGCCAGCAGCTTACTCGGCAGGGGAGAAACGGCTAGCATATACGAGCAGTACTTC	19	TRBV7-2	TRBJ2-7	NA	NA
CASSERGGPGTGELFF	TGTGCCAGCAGCGAGCGCGGGGGCCCGGGGACCGGGGAGCTGTTTTTT	16	TRBV9	TRBJ2-2	NA	once
CASSLSGQLGSYEQYF	TGTGCCAGCAGTTTATCGGGACAGTTGGGCTCCTACGAGCAGTACTTC	16	TRBV28	TRBJ2-7	TRBD1	NA
CASGATEMETQYF	TGTGCCAGCGGAGCGACGGAGATGGAGACCCAGTACTTC	13	TRBV4-2	TRBJ2-5	NA	NA
CASSSPGSQETQYF	TGTGCCAGCAGCTCCCCGGGGTCCCAAGAGACCCAGTACTTC	14	TRBV13	TRBJ2-5	NA	NA
CASSQPPEAGGSDTQYF	TGTGCCAGCAGCCAACCCCCTGAAGCGGGAGGCTCAGATACGCAGTATTTT	17	TRBV5-6	TRBJ2-3	TRBD2	NA
CAIKGSTYEQYF	TGTGCCATAAAGGGGTCGACCTACGAGCAGTACTTC	12	TRBV5-3	TRBJ2-7	NA	NA
CASSLVGTGDTEAFF	TGTGCCAGCAGCTTAGTTGGGACAGGGGACACTGAAGCTTTCTTT	15	TRBV7-3	TRBJ1-1	TRBD1	NA
CASSEGGDPNGLWIEKLFF	TGTGCCAGCAGTGAAGGCGGGGACCCCAACGGGCTTTGGATTGAAAAACTGTTTTTT	19	TRBV6-1	TRBJ1-4	NA	NA
CASSLSGRAGETQYF	TGTGCCAGCAGCTTGTCCGGGAGGGCGGGGGAGACCCAGTACTTC	15	TRBV5-4	TRBJ2-5	TRBD2	NA
CATAPGGGEETQYF	TGTGCCACCGCGCCGGGGGGAGGGGAAGAGACCCAGTACTTC	14	TRBV19	TRBJ2-5	TRBD2	NA
CASRGRLAGGETQYF	TGTGCCAGTAGAGGAAGGCTAGCGGGAGGCGAGACCCAGTACTTC	15	TRBV2	TRBJ2-5	TRBD2	NA
CASSDLRGRSPGELFF	TGTGCCAGCAGTGACCTCAGGGGGCGCTCCCCCGGGGAGCTGTTTTTT	16	TRBV6-4	TRBJ2-2	TRBD1	NA
CASSAGTGSNEQFF	TGCGCCAGCTCCGCCGGGACAGGGAGCAATGAGCAGTTCTTC	14	TRBV5-1	TRBJ2-1	TRBD1	NA
CASRSLRGSYNEQFF	TGTGCCAGCAGGTCGTTGCGGGGGTCCTACAATGAGCAGTTCTTC	15	TRBV27	TRBJ2-1	TRBD2	once
CASQATRNTGELFF	TGTGCCAGCCAAGCCACGCGGAACACCGGGGAGCTGTTTTTT	14	TRBV27	TRBJ2-2	NA	few
CASSPHPSGGGELFF	TGTGCCAGCAGCCCCCACCCTAGCGGGGGCGGGGAGCTGTTTTTT	15	TRBV7-2	TRBJ2-2	TRBD2	few
CSVEDYKLAGDTGELFF	TGCAGCGTTGAAGATTATAAACTAGCGGGAGACACCGGGGAGCTGTTTTTT	17	TRBV29-1	TRBJ2-2	TRBD2	NA
CASSLFGGQGAGNTIYF	TGTGCCAGCAGCTTATTCGGCGGACAGGGGGCTGGAAACACCATATATTTT	17	TRBV11-3	TRBJ1-3	TRBD1	once